The clone carrying this T cell receptor (beta chain) was recorded many times. As yet, its antigen is unknown. The sample belongs to a study of Graves' ophthalmopathy and Graves' hyperthyroidism. Study-level background: No treatment had been given when peripheral blood was collected at initial diagnosis. Whole-study findings and limits: In blood, most expanded thyroid clonotypes above 0.001 frequency were also detected.

The CDR3 contains 10 residues. CDR1 and CDR2 (germline): SQVTM, ANQGSEA. V was clipped by 7 bases and J by 5 bases, with 8 bases between them. The sequenced template was RNA, covering the TCR beta CDR3 region. Scientists carried out first-round RT-PCR using HTBI primers and then a second-round multiplex PCR. TCRdb re-analysed the multiplex PCR reads in MiXCR, keeping a single row per CDR3 protein. The sample shows roughly 380,000 distinct CDR3 sequences, approximately 15% of them seen only once. The source of this sequence is a woman aged 18-29 years with stable Graves' hyperthyroidism. The sequencing input was peripheral blood. The gene calls are TRBV29-1 and TRBJ1-1; D perhaps matches TRBD1 (5 bases). As DNA, the CDR3 is TGCAGCGCGGGGGATACTGAAGCTTTCTTT. Its protein product is CSAGDTEAFF.